A single sample is the source of the 8 T cell receptor beta chains below, sequenced in a study of OX40 agonist ivuxolimab in advanced cancers. The repertoire was sequenced with immunoSEQ multiplex PCR; TCRdb's copy has only in-frame clones and lacks some. The sample has about 8,000 clones; approximately 71% are singletons. Material: CD4+ or CD8+ T cells sorted from blood, obtained in a trial of the OX40 agonist ivuxolimab. The source is an adult with an advanced solid tumor such as melanoma, head and neck, liver or kidney cancer.

This sequence joins TRBV27 and TRBJ1-6; no clear D gene. The length of the CDR3 is 14 residues. Germline loops: CDR1 MNHEY, CDR2 SMNVEV (reference sequence). For the CDR3, the DNA is TGTGCGTCAAAGTTGAGCTCCTATAATTCACCCCTCCACTTT. This codes for CASKLSSYNSPLHF.

This clone has more than one count but fewer than ten. This chain joins TRBV7-6 and TRBJ2-7; D is possibly TRBD1 (6 bases). The CDR3 contains 15 residues. V dropped 0 bases and J dropped 4 bases, with 13 bases sitting between them. Per the germline V gene, CDR1 is SGHVS and CDR2 is FNYEAQ. CDR3 in DNA: TGTGCCAGCAGCTTAGCGGGGGACAATTTTTACGAGCAGTACTTC. Protein sequence: CASSLAGDNFYEQYF.

This sequence joins TRBV6-8 and TRBJ1-3; no reliable D call. The ends were cut back, 4 bases at V and 8 bases at J, with 18 bases in the middle. The CDR3 is 15 amino acids. Germline loops: CDR1 MNHGY, CDR2 SAAAGT. As DNA, the CDR3 is TGTGCCAGCAGTTGGATCCGCTCGGCGGGCCACACCATATATTTT. Residues: CASSWIRSAGHTIYF.

The V and J genes are TRBV12-5 and TRBJ2-7; 7 bases map to TRBD2. This CDR3 has 15 residues. The V gene end was trimmed by 5 bases and the J gene end by 0 bases; junction bases not matched to a gene: 7. Germline CDR1 and CDR2: LGHNT and FRNRAP. CDR3: CASGPPGGGSYEQYF. For the CDR3, the DNA is TGTGCTAGTGGTCCCCCGGGCGGGGGCTCCTACGAGCAGTACTTC.

The CDR3 loop reads CSVEGLGGKLFF. For the CDR3, the DNA is TGCAGCGTTGAAGGCCTGGGGGGAAAACTGTTTTTT. The V gene is TRBV29-1, the J gene TRBJ1-4, with D tentatively TRBD1 (5 bases). Trimming cost V 1 base and J 10 bases, with 10 bases left between them. This CDR3 region has 12 residues. CDR1 and CDR2 (germline): SQVTM, ANQGSEA.

The genes are TRBV19 and TRBJ1-1; D is possibly TRBD1 (5 bases). This CDR3 has 15 residues. The germline V gene encodes CDR1 LNHDA and CDR2 SQIVND (reference sequence). The V gene lost 2 bases and the J gene lost 2 bases, with 12 bases spanning the gap. Here the CDR3 reads CASSIYEGLNTEAFF. Written as DNA, the CDR3 is TGTGCCAGTAGTATATACGAGGGACTCAACACTGAAGCTTTCTTT.

V is TRBV13 and J is TRBJ2-6; D unresolved. The CDR3 contains 16 residues. Germline V gene sequence: CDR1 PRHDT, CDR2 FYEKMQ (reference sequence). V was cut by 5 bases and J by 0 bases, with 11 bases left in between. Written as DNA, the CDR3 is TGTGCCAGCAGCCTCCACTTGTCCTCTGGGGCCAACGTCCTGACTTTC. Protein: CASSLHLSSGANVLTF.

This rearrangement joins TRBV27 to TRBJ2-1; unclear D gene. The germline gives CDR1 MNHEY, CDR2 SMNVEV (reference sequence). The CDR3 extends over 17 amino acids. The V gene lost 5 bases and the J gene lost 0 bases, with 17 bases spanning the gap. CDR3 region: CASSPLRRRSSYNEQFF. Here the CDR3 DNA reads TGTGCCAGCAGTCCCCTGAGAAGGCGGAGCTCCTACAATGAGCAGTTCTTC.